There are a few counts of the clone carrying this T cell receptor (beta chain). Its antigen is as yet unknown. The trim removed 4 bases at V and 2 bases at J, leaving 6 bases unmatched. This CDR3 contains 15 residues. Per the germline V gene, CDR1 is SGHRS and CDR2 is YFSETQ. Of the isolated RNA, all was reverse transcribed, and so the sequenced material was expressed TCRB transcripts. Profiled with immunoSEQ multiplex PCR; TCRdb holds only in-frame clones, not every one. The table shows roughly 300,000 clones, with 13% to 15% occurring only once. This specimen belongs to a study of beta chain features in type 1 diabetes. Findings of the study overall: In every one of the four CD4+ subsets, TCRB CDR3s were moderately but significantly shorter in Type 1 diabetes patients. Sampled from patients, naive, central memory and Treg TCRB repertoires appeared more similar than those sampled from healthy donors.

The sample comprised naive CD4+ T cells from blood. This chain connects TRBV5-1 to TRBJ2-7; TRBD2 aligns across 10 bases. This receptor was obtained from a man aged 25 to 45 with type 1 diabetes. The CDR3 nucleotides are TGCGCCAGCAGCCCCACTAGCGGGGAAACCTACGAGCAGTACTTC. Residues: CASSPTSGETYEQYF.